Following are 16 T cell receptor beta chains from one sample sequenced in a study of beta chain features in type 1 diabetes. Whole-study results and caveats: Shortening of TCRB CDR3s, moderate but significant, appeared in all four CD4+ subsets of Type 1 diabetes patients.

These receptors' targets are unknown. Reverse transcription of all isolated RNA meant that expressed TCRB transcripts were sequenced. TCRdb's copy holds only in-frame clones and misses some; the assay was immunoSEQ multiplex PCR. This table has some 330,000 clones, roughly 12% appearing once. The material sequenced was naive CD4+ T cells from blood. The receptors here all came from a woman aged 18-35 years with type 1 diabetes.

This clone has a handful of counts. The genes are TRBV2 and TRBJ2-5, with 8 bases aligning to TRBD2. V was pared by 7 bases and J by 2 bases, with 6 bases of the junction left unmatched. Germline V gene data show CDR1 as SNHLY and CDR2 as FYNNEI. The CDR3 totals 14 residues. The CDR3 here is CASNRGGGQETQYF. In nucleotides, the CDR3 is TGTGCCAGCAATCGCGGCGGGGGGCAAGAGACCCAGTACTTC.

The chain couples TRBV7-8 to TRBJ1-5; 8 nucleotides align to TRBD1. Germline loops: CDR1 SGHVS, CDR2 FQNEAQ. The CDR3 spans 14 residues. V shed 2 bases, J shed 6 bases, and the junction held 3 bases outside the gene matches. Here the CDR3 reads CASSLSDRGQPQHF. The CDR3 bases are TGTGCCAGCAGCTTAAGCGACAGGGGTCAGCCCCAGCATTTT.

This clone was picked up one time. The chain uses TRBV6-4 and TRBJ2-1; D unresolved. Germline CDR1 and CDR2: MRHNA and SNTAGT. The CDR3 totals 16 residues. V was clipped by 0 bases and J by 1 base, with 10 bases between them. In nucleotides, the CDR3 is TGTGCCAGCAGTGACTCGATTCGGTGGTCCTACAATGAGCAGTTCTTC. Its protein product is CASSDSIRWSYNEQFF.

This clone came up a few times. V and J are TRBV18 and TRBJ2-2; D remains unclear. This CDR3 comprises 14 residues. CDR1 is KGHSH and CDR2 is LQKENI in the germline V gene. Trimming left V 3 bases short and J 1 base short, with 6 bases between. The CDR3 sequence is CASSPAWNTGELFF. DNA for the CDR3: TGTGCCAGCTCACCGGCCTGGAACACCGGGGAGCTGTTTTTT.

The rearrangement links TRBV28 to TRBJ1-2, with D possibly matching TRBD1 (6 bases). V lost 6 bases and J lost 6, with 17 bases in between. The CDR3 has 14 amino acids. Looked up from germline, CDR1 is MDHEN and CDR2 is SYDVKM. CDR3 loop: CASSDIPRGDGYTF. CDR3 sequence (DNA): TGTGCCAGCAGCGACATCCCCAGGGGTGATGGCTACACCTTC.

The J gene is TRBJ2-5, the V gene TRBV28, with 11 bases identical to TRBD2. The trim removed 6 bases at V and 8 bases at J, leaving 5 bases unmatched. This CDR3 region has 13 residues. In germline, CDR1 is MDHEN, CDR2 SYDVKM. CDR3 sequence reads: CASRVAGGQTQYF. The CDR3 nucleotides are TGTGCCAGCAGGGTAGCGGGGGGGCAAACCCAGTACTTC.

The table lists this clone with a few counts. This chain's CDR3 is CASSPLFEQYF. CDR3 sequence (DNA): TGTGCCAGCAGTCCCCTTTTCGAGCAGTACTTC. The chain is built from TRBV6-1 and TRBJ2-7; D ambiguous. Germline V CDR1 and CDR2: MNHNS, SASEGT. This CDR3 is built from 11 residues. V was cut by 5 bases and J by 6 bases, with 8 bases left in between.

This clone came up a few times. This chain connects TRBV18 to TRBJ1-2, with TRBD1 matching over 9 bases. CDR1 and CDR2 (germline): KGHSH, LQKENI. The CDR3 spans 13 residues. The junction had 2 bases not matched to a gene; V was cut back by 3 bases and J by 6 bases. CDR3 nucleotide sequence: TGTGCCAGCTCACCTCGGACAGGGGATGGCTACACCTTC. Protein: CASSPRTGDGYTF.

This clone came up a few times. J is TRBJ1-2 and V is TRBV29-1; the D gene is possibly TRBD1 (6 bases). Germline V gene lookup returns CDR1 SQVTM and CDR2 ANQGSEA. V was trimmed by 6 bases and J by 5 bases, leaving 13 bases between them. The CDR3 loop spans 12 amino acids. The CDR3 reads CSVDSREYGYTF. CDR3 nucleotides: TGCAGCGTGGACAGTAGAGAGTATGGCTACACCTTC.

This clone occurred a few times. The genes are TRBV30 and TRBJ2-2, with 15 bases lining up with TRBD2. Germline V lookup: CDR1 GTSNPN, CDR2 SVGIG (reference sequence). With 3 bases clipped from V and 4 bases from J, the junction kept 12 bases outside the gene matches. The CDR3 runs 19 residues. In nucleotides, the CDR3 is TGTGCCTGGAGGCGGCCCAGGACTAGCGGGAGGGGGTTCACCGGGGAGCTGTTTTTT. Its translation is CAWRRPRTSGRGFTGELFF.

On this clone itself: The junction departs from the called germline gene at one end, perhaps through a read error. V usage is TRBV7-2 and J usage is TRBJ1-5; a possible D gene is TRBD1 (5 bases). The CDR3 totals 15 residues. Per the germline V gene, CDR1 is SGHTA and CDR2 is FQGNSA. The CDR3 protein is CASTLASGHGQPQHF. The DNA of the CDR3 is TGTGCCAGCACCTTAGCCTCAGGGCATGGTCAGCCCCAGCATTTT.

The sample holds a few counts of this clone. The rearrangement joins TRBV20-1 to TRBJ1-2; D remains ambiguous. The V end lost 4 bases, the J end lost 7 bases, and 10 bases lay between the germline ends. This CDR3 comprises 11 residues. The germline V gene has CDR1 DFQATT and CDR2 SNEGSKA (reference sequence). The CDR3 here is CSATPGFGYTF. In DNA, the CDR3 is TGCAGTGCTACCCCGGGTTTTGGCTACACCTTC.

This clone was counted only a few times. This chain uses TRBV5-7 with TRBJ2-7; D perhaps matches TRBD2 (6 bases). TRBV5-7 is an open reading frame whose function is uncertain. V shed 1 base and J shed 4 bases, with 18 bases lying between them. The CDR3 has 16 amino acids. The CDR3 is CASSLLRGTSRYEQYF. The CDR3 DNA is TGTGCCAGCAGCTTGTTACGTGGGACTTCACGTTACGAGCAGTACTTC.

This clone was detected a few times. The chain links TRBV18 to TRBJ1-2, with a weak D call TRBD1 (5 bases). V was cut by 6 bases and J by 4 bases, with 12 bases left in between. The CDR3 totals 13 residues. CDR1 and CDR2 from the germline V gene are KGHSH and LQKENI. The CDR3, as DNA: TGTGCCAGCTCTGAAGACAGCACCTATGGCTACACCTTC. Translation: CASSEDSTYGYTF.

The sample holds a few counts of this clone. V gene TRBV13 combines with J gene TRBJ2-1, with 9 bases that match TRBD2. Trimming at V came to 3 bases and at J to 6 bases, leaving 9 bases not matched to a gene. Germline CDR1 reads PRHDT; CDR2 reads FYEKMQ (reference sequence). The CDR3 covers 16 residues. In nucleotides, the CDR3 is TGTGCCAGCAGCTTTGCGGGAGGGCCTCGGGCCAATGAGCAGTTCTTC. Protein product: CASSFAGGPRANEQFF.

The chain carries TRBV4-1 and TRBJ2-5, with a possible D match to TRBD1 (5 bases). This CDR3 has 15 amino acids. V dropped 2 bases and J dropped 5 bases, with 15 bases sitting between them. Germline V gene data show CDR1 as MGHRA and CDR2 as YSYEKL. Written as DNA, the CDR3 is TGCGCCAGCAGCCAATTGTCGACAGCTTGGGAGACCCAGTACTTC. It encodes CASSQLSTAWETQYF.